Sequencing of this T cell receptor (beta chain) was carried out in a study of regulatory T cells in long-lasting Graves disease. This clonotype was detected a few times. Time point: newly diagnosed GD, antithyroid drugs for less than 3 months. Researchers made the TCR library from RNA that was extracted from PBMCs. In building TCR beta libraries, iRepertoire HTBI primers were used together with Arm-PCR of CDR3 regions. MiXCR was run by TCRdb on the multiplex PCR reads, yielding one entry per CDR3 protein. The sample lists approximately 560,000 distinct CDR3 sequences; 15% to 20% were seen once. The same data also went into a second study, on T cells in Graves' hyperthyroidism and ophthalmopathy.

The sequence was collected from a young man with Graves disease. This specimen consisted of peripheral blood mononuclear cells (PBMCs), obtained at new diagnosis, from a patient treated with antithyroid drugs.

The CDR3 DNA reads TGTGCCAGCAGCCCGGATTTGAACTACGAGCAGTACTTC. It yields the protein CASSPDLNYEQYF. The V gene is TRBV7-8, the J gene TRBJ2-7; D call uncertain. This CDR3 comprises 13 residues. Germline lookup yields CDR1 SGHVS and CDR2 FQNEAQ. Trimming cost V 5 bases and J 3 bases, with 11 bases left between them.